These 20 T cell receptor beta chains were sequenced from one sample in a study of blood T cell repertoires in COVID-19. Some clones are missing from TCRdb's copy, which holds only in-frame ones; the method was immunoSEQ multiplex PCR. The profile covers around 300,000 clones, with over 80% appearing a single time and over 4.5% taken by the ten largest. The source material was PBMCs or T cells enriched from blood (not recorded which). These receptors were obtained from a man younger than 45 who had recovered from COVID-19.

The J gene is TRBJ2-2, the V gene TRBV3-1 (or the pseudogene TRBV3-2); 9 nucleotides agree with TRBD1. This CDR3 spans 16 amino acids. The J segment lost 5 bases and the V segment lost 3 bases, leaving 7 bases of the junction unmatched. CDR1 LGHDT and CDR2 YNNKEL come from the germline V gene (reference sequence). The CDR3 here is CASSQVGQGRTGELFF. The CDR3 DNA reads TGTGCCAGCAGCCAGGTTGGACAGGGGAGGACCGGGGAGCTGTTTTTT.

The V gene is TRBV25-1, the J gene TRBJ1-4; no firm D call. Trimming left V 5 bases short and J 8 bases short, with 9 bases between. The CDR3 is 12 amino acids. The germline V gene has CDR1 MGHDK and CDR2 SYGVNS. CDR3 DNA sequence: TGTGCCAGCAGTCCTCGAGGGGAAAAACTGTTTTTT. Encoded protein: CASSPRGEKLFF.

The chain carries TRBV28 and TRBJ1-2, with unresolved D. V was shortened by 2 bases and J by 4 bases, with 17 bases between the two germline ends. This CDR3 contains 16 residues. Looked up from germline, CDR1 is MDHEN and CDR2 is SYDVKM. CDR3 amino acids: CASSLGALEVAYGYTF. The CDR3 nucleotides are TGTGCCAGCAGTTTAGGAGCCCTCGAGGTGGCCTATGGCTACACCTTC.

This clone appeared a few times. The CDR3 is CASSIAQGGYGYTF. CDR3 in DNA: TGTGCCAGTAGTATTGCGCAGGGAGGATATGGCTACACCTTC. The chain joins TRBV19 to TRBJ1-2, with D tentatively TRBD1 (5 bases). The germline CDR1 and CDR2 sequences are LNHDA and SQIVND (reference sequence). There are 14 residues in the CDR3. With 3 bases removed from V and 5 bases from J, the gap between germline ends came to 13 bases.

This sequence joins TRBV19 and TRBJ2-7; TRBD1 matches at 7 bases. The CDR3 has 14 residues. After removal of 7 bases from V and 3 bases from J, the junction contained 9 bases not matched to a gene. Germline CDR1 reads LNHDA; CDR2 reads SQIVND (reference sequence). The CDR3 sequence: CASKRDRVDYEQYF. The CDR3 DNA follows: TGTGCCAGTAAACGAGACAGGGTTGACTACGAGCAGTACTTC. Filled out from reference TRBV19 and TRBJ2-7, the complete variable domain reads DGGITQSPKYLFRKEGQNVTLSCEQNLNHDAMYWYRQDPGQGLRLIYYSQIVNDFQKGDIAEGYSVSREKKESFPLTVTSAQKNPTAFYLCASKRDRVDYEQYFGPGTRLTVT.

The V gene is TRBV7-8, the J gene TRBJ1-1; tentatively, D is TRBD1 (6 bases). Trimming removed 5 bases at V and 3 bases at J, with 13 bases between. Germline V CDR1 and CDR2: SGHVS, FQNEAQ. The CDR3 sequence is 14 residues long. The CDR3 loop is CASSIQGRHTEAFF. The CDR3 DNA is TGTGCCAGCAGCATACAGGGCAGGCACACTGAAGCTTTCTTT.

The chain combines TRBV7-9 with TRBJ1-2; possible D gene TRBD1, 5 bases. CDR1 is SEHNR, CDR2 FQNEAQ, per germline (reference sequence). This CDR3 contains 12 residues. V was pared by 8 bases and J by 7 bases, with 14 bases between. The CDR3 loop is CASGARRAGYTF. The CDR3 bases are TGTGCCAGCGGGGCGCGTCGGGCTGGCTACACCTTC.

The V and J genes are TRBV28 and TRBJ2-7; D is possibly TRBD1 (6 bases). Trimming removed 3 bases from V and 0 bases from J, with 9 bases in between. The CDR3 covers 14 residues. The germline gives CDR1 MDHEN, CDR2 SYDVKM. The CDR3: CASSFTGSSYEQYF. In nucleotides, the CDR3 is TGTGCCAGCAGTTTCACAGGGAGCTCCTACGAGCAGTACTTC.

In DNA form, the CDR3 reads TGCGCCAGCAGTCAATCGGACGTAAGGACAGGGATGAGCAATCAGCCCCAGCATTTT. Translation gives CASSQSDVRTGMSNQPQHF. The rearrangement uses TRBV23-1 and TRBJ1-5; 8 bases match TRBD1. TRBV23-1 is annotated as an ORF whose role is uncertain. The CDR3 totals 19 residues. V lost 0 bases and J lost 1; bases outside the gene matches: 11.

The chain combines TRBV7-2 with TRBJ2-2, with 9 bases lining up with TRBD2. V gave up 1 base and J gave up 5 bases; unmatched junction bases: 2. Germline V gives CDR1 SGHTA, CDR2 FQGNSA. CDR3 size: 15 residues. CDR3 sequence (DNA): TGTGCCAGCAGCTTAGGGCTAGCGGGAACCGGGGAGCTGTTTTTT. Protein: CASSLGLAGTGELFF.

This clone was seen a few times. The chain combines TRBV21-1 with TRBJ1-6; TRBD1, the table's D call, lacks a check against the DNA. TRBV21-1 is a listed pseudogene. The CDR3 has 16 amino acids. CDR3 loop: CASSNRDTVYNSPLHF. The CDR3, as DNA: TGTGCCAGCAGCAACCGGGACACCGTATATAATTCACCCCTCCACTTT.

The chain joins TRBV27 to TRBJ1-3; the D is unclear. This CDR3 is 13 amino acids long. V dropped 2 bases and J dropped 2 bases, with 4 bases sitting between them. In germline, CDR1 is MNHEY, CDR2 SMNVEV (reference sequence). The DNA for the CDR3 is TGTGCCAGCAGTTTAAAGCCTGGAAACACCATATATTTT. Translation gives CASSLKPGNTIYF.

This sequence joins TRBV29-1 and TRBJ2-3; D may be TRBD1 (5 bases). Trimming removed 6 bases from V and 2 bases from J, with 12 bases in between. The CDR3 extends over 13 amino acids. Per the germline V gene, CDR1 is SQVTM and CDR2 is ANQGSEA. The CDR3 is CSVDSAYTDTQYF. CDR3 DNA: TGCAGCGTCGACAGCGCTTACACAGATACGCAGTATTTT.

This clone was found a few times. This chain connects TRBV27 to TRBJ1-2, with D possibly matching TRBD1 (6 bases). The V gene's germline CDR1 is MNHEY and CDR2 SMNVEV (reference sequence). Trimming removed 7 bases at V and 4 bases at J, with 16 bases between. This CDR3 contains 14 residues. The CDR3 loop is CASTSGEGGYGYTF. The CDR3 region has the DNA TGTGCCAGCACTTCAGGGGAAGGCGGCTATGGCTACACCTTC.

The rearrangement uses TRBV2 and TRBJ2-2, with TRBD2 matching 9 bases. Germline CDR1 and CDR2: SNHLY and FYNNEI. The CDR3 has 15 amino acids. V dropped 8 bases and J dropped 0; count of bases not matched to a gene: 4. The DNA for the CDR3 is TGTGCCAGCGGGGAGCGGGGGGCGAACACCGGGGAGCTGTTTTTT. Protein product: CASGERGANTGELFF.

The rearrangement links TRBV2 to TRBJ1-5, with D maybe TRBD1 (6 bases). This CDR3 comprises 16 residues. Germline-derived CDR1 and CDR2 are SNHLY and FYNNEI. With 6 bases removed from V and 2 bases from J, the gap between germline ends came to 17 bases. The CDR3: CASSPTSGAGNQPQHF. CDR3 coding DNA: TGTGCCAGCAGCCCTACCTCAGGGGCCGGCAATCAGCCCCAGCATTTT.

The sample holds one count of this clone. The chain recombines TRBV5-1 with TRBJ1-1, with a possible D match to TRBD1 (5 bases). Trimming took 4 bases from V and 0 from J, leaving 13 bases between them. The germline CDR1 and CDR2 sequences are SGHRS and YFSETQ. The CDR3 totals 15 residues. The chain's CDR3 is CASSPRQNMNTEAFF. The CDR3 coding sequence is TGCGCCAGCAGCCCACGACAGAACATGAACACTGAAGCTTTCTTT.

This sequence joins TRBV5-1 and TRBJ1-4, with TRBD1 matching over 8 bases. V was clipped by 4 bases and J by 5 bases; unmatched bases: 7. This CDR3 region has 15 residues. From germline, CDR1 is SGHRS and CDR2 YFSETQ. The CDR3 is CASSVTGGRNEKLFF. The DNA for the CDR3 is TGCGCCAGCAGCGTCACAGGGGGTCGGAATGAAAAACTGTTTTTT.

In its sample, this clone was seen a few times. The gene calls are TRBV5-1 and TRBJ1-4; D is possibly TRBD1 (5 bases). Trimming shortened V by 0 bases and J by 5 bases, and 11 bases separated the two germline ends. CDR3 length: 15 amino acids. Germline V lookup: CDR1 SGHRS, CDR2 YFSETQ. The CDR3 sequence: CASSLGRQRNEKLFF. The CDR3 coding sequence is TGCGCCAGCAGCTTGGGGAGACAGAGGAATGAAAAACTGTTTTTT.

This chain connects TRBV5-1 to TRBJ1-4; D is unresolved. CDR1 is SGHRS and CDR2 is YFSETQ in the germline V gene. The CDR3 contains 17 residues. V shed 0 bases and J shed 0 bases, with 12 bases lying between them. The CDR3 sequence: CASSLGERVATNEKLFF. The CDR3 coding sequence is TGCGCCAGCAGCTTGGGGGAGAGAGTTGCAACTAATGAAAAACTGTTTTTT.